These 20 T cell receptor beta chains came from one sample sequenced in a study of shared clonotypes between healthy human individuals. Here immunoSEQ multiplex PCR was the method, and the copy in TCRdb shows in-frame clones only, minus some. Among more than 900,000 clones listed, about 84% were seen once. Material: memory CD4+ T cells from PBMCs. This sample's subset: CD45RA-negative fraction. These receptors came from a man younger than 35 in good health. Some clones in this sample may be carry-over from other donors' samples.

The chain employs TRBV28 and TRBJ2-7; 10 bases map to TRBD2. The CDR3 covers 15 residues. Trimming at V came to 3 bases and at J to 6 bases, leaving 8 bases not matched to a gene. Germline lookup yields CDR1 MDHEN and CDR2 SYDVKM. CDR3 DNA: TGTGCCAGCAGTTTGCTAGCGGGAGAGGTAAGCGAGCAGTACTTC. It translates to CASSLLAGEVSEQYF.

This chain connects TRBV6-6 to TRBJ1-1; TRBD1 aligns across 7 bases. The CDR3 spans 15 residues. Germline V gene sequence: CDR1 MNHNY, CDR2 SVGAGI (reference sequence). The trim removed 6 bases at V and 4 bases at J, leaving 11 bases unmatched. The CDR3 is CASRSLQGVSTEAFF. The CDR3 DNA reads TGTGCCAGCAGGTCCCTTCAGGGGGTATCCACTGAAGCTTTCTTT.

A word on this clone: The junction does not match germline at one end; this may be a read error. In the same sample, other DNA sequences code for this CDR3. The rearrangement joins TRBV11-3 to TRBJ1-1; the D is unclear. Per germline, CDR1 SGHNT and CDR2 YENEEA. CDR3 length: 14 amino acids. The DNA of the CDR3 is TGTGCCAGTAGCTCCCCGAGAACGCGCACTGAAGCTTTCTTT. Translated: CASSSPRTRTEAFF. The full variable domain, with the rest looked up from reference TRBV11-3 and TRBJ1-1, is EAGVVQSPRYKIIEKKQPVAFWCNPISGHNTLYWYLQNLGQGPELLIRYENEEAVDDSQLPKDRFSAERLKGVDSTLKIQPAELGDSAVYLCASSSPRTRTEAFFGQGTRLTVV.

The V and J genes are TRBV28 and TRBJ2-3, with a possible D match to TRBD2 (6 bases). The CDR3 length is 14 residues. Trimming took off 8 bases at V and 2 bases at J, with 14 bases between the two ends. CDR1 is MDHEN, CDR2 SYDVKM, per germline. The CDR3 nucleotides read TGTGCCAGCTATCGCGGGATCACCACAGATACGCAGTATTTT. This codes for CASYRGITTDTQYF. Full variable domain (remainder filled in from reference TRBV28 and TRBJ2-3): DVKVTQSSRYLVKRTGEKVFLECVQDMDHENMFWYRQDPGLGLRLIYFSYDVKMKEKGDIPEGYSVSREKKERFSLILESASTNQTSMYLCASYRGITTDTQYFGPGTRLTVL.

The J gene is TRBJ2-2, the V gene TRBV18; TRBD1 aligns across 7 bases. The trim removed 6 bases at V and 2 bases at J, leaving 6 bases unmatched. Germline values: CDR1 KGHSH, CDR2 LQKENI. The CDR3 runs to 15 residues. CDR3 sequence (DNA): TGTGCCAGCTCTAAGGGGACAGCAAACACCGGGGAGCTGTTTTTT. Translated: CASSKGTANTGELFF. The complete variable domain, with remaining parts taken from reference TRBV18 and TRBJ2-2, reads NAGVMQNPRHLVRRRGQEARLRCSPMKGHSHVYWYRQLPEEGLKFMVYLQKENIIDESGMPKERFSAEFPKEGPSILRIQQVVRGDSAAYFCASSKGTANTGELFFGEGSRLTVL.

A few counts support this clone. This chain uses TRBV27 with TRBJ2-2; tentatively, D is TRBD1 or TRBD2 (5 bases each). The CDR3 has 18 residues. The V gene's germline CDR1 is MNHEY and CDR2 SMNVEV (reference sequence). V lost 0 bases to trimming and J lost 2 bases, with 16 bases between them. CDR3 loop: CASSLSRIAGTNTGELFF. The CDR3 coding sequence is TGTGCCAGCAGTTTATCGAGGATAGCTGGGACCAACACCGGGGAGCTGTTTTTT.

V is TRBV5-5 and J is TRBJ2-7; no reliable D call. The CDR3 spans 16 residues. Germline V CDR1 and CDR2: SGHKS, YYEKEE (reference sequence). Trimming removed 0 bases from V and 0 bases from J, with 13 bases in between. CDR3 protein: CASSLAAGWSSYEQYF. The CDR3 DNA reads TGTGCCAGCAGCTTGGCCGCCGGGTGGAGCTCCTACGAGCAGTACTTC.

This clone was seen just once. The chain employs TRBV2 and TRBJ1-2; no firm D call. V was trimmed by 3 bases and J by 1 base, leaving 6 bases between them. CDR1 and CDR2 (germline): SNHLY, FYNNEI. The CDR3 length is 13 residues. Here the CDR3 reads CASSDFDNYGYTF. Written as DNA, the CDR3 is TGTGCCAGCAGTGATTTTGATAACTATGGCTACACCTTC. Using reference TRBV2 and TRBJ1-2 for the parts outside the CDR3, the full variable domain is EPEVTQTPSHQVTQMGQEVILRCVPISNHLYFYWYRQILGQKVEFLVSFYNNEISEKSEIFDDQFSVERPDGSNFTLKIRSTKLEDSAMYFCASSDFDNYGYTFGSGTRLTVV.

The V gene is TRBV29-1, the J gene TRBJ2-5; the match to TRBD2 covers 12 bases. The junction had 6 bases not matched to a gene; V was cut back by 8 bases and J by 2 bases. The V gene's germline CDR1 is SQVTM and CDR2 ANQGSEA. The CDR3 sequence is 14 residues long. For the CDR3, the DNA is TGCAGCTCCTGGACTAGCGGGGAACAAGAGACCCAGTACTTC. This translates into CSSWTSGEQETQYF.

The genes are TRBV11-3 and TRBJ2-7; 9 bases line up with TRBD1. The CDR3 sequence is 13 residues long. Germline V gives CDR1 SGHNT, CDR2 YENEEA. With V trimmed by 5 bases and J by 4 bases, 3 bases remained unmatched. The CDR3 bases are TGTGCCAGCAGCCCCGGGACAGGGTACGAGCAGTACTTC. Protein sequence: CASSPGTGYEQYF.

Concerning this clone itself: The identical CDR3 is also encoded by other nucleotide sequences in the sample. V usage is TRBV7-3 and J usage is TRBJ2-1; 7 nucleotides align to TRBD1. V lost 5 bases, J lost 4 bases, and 2 bases stayed unmatched. The CDR3 consists of 13 residues. Germline V CDR1 and CDR2: SGHTA, FQGTGA. The CDR3 DNA follows: TGTGCCAGCAGCAGGGACAGATACAATGAGCAGTTCTTC. This translates into CASSRDRYNEQFF.

Concerning this clone: The junction and the germline gene differ at one end; a read error may be behind it. This rearrangement joins TRBV10-3 to TRBJ2-7; TRBD1 agrees at 9 bases. This CDR3 region has 13 residues. Germline assignment: CDR1 ENHRY and CDR2 SYGVKD. The CDR3 coding sequence is TGTGCCATCAGTATGGGACAGGGACCGGTTGCGAGCTTC. This gives the protein CAISMGQGPVASF.

The rearrangement joins TRBV27 to TRBJ2-7; TRBD2 is a possible D gene (6 bases). The germline V gene encodes CDR1 MNHEY and CDR2 SMNVEV (reference sequence). V was trimmed by 2 bases and J by 0 bases, leaving 8 bases between them. The length of the CDR3 is 14 residues. In DNA, the CDR3 is TGTGCCAGCAGTTTAGCGGGGAGCTCCTACGAGCAGTACTTC. Translating it yields CASSLAGSSYEQYF.

This clone was observed a handful of times. The chain employs TRBV4-1 and TRBJ2-2; D is possibly TRBD1 (6 bases). This CDR3 has 15 amino acids. Germline CDR1 reads MGHRA; CDR2 reads YSYEKL. Deletions cut 4 bases from V and 7 bases from J, with 16 bases between. DNA for the CDR3: TGCGCCAGCAGCCTGGTTGGGGGCGTAATCGGGGAGCTGTTTTTT. Amino acid sequence: CASSLVGGVIGELFF.

The chain joins TRBV5-4 to TRBJ2-5; 10 nucleotides align to TRBD2. This CDR3 has 15 amino acids. Germline-derived CDR1 and CDR2 are SGHNT and YYREEE (reference sequence). The V segment lost 3 bases and the J segment 1 base; nucleotides outside the gene matches: 3. CDR3 loop: CASSSRTSGQETQYF. Here the CDR3 DNA reads TGTGCCAGCAGCTCCAGGACTAGCGGCCAAGAGACCCAGTACTTC.

V gene TRBV7-9 combines with J gene TRBJ2-7; D unresolved. From germline, CDR1 is SEHNR and CDR2 FQNEAQ (reference sequence). This CDR3 is 16 amino acids long. V was pared by 5 bases and J by 7 bases, with 24 bases between. CDR3: CASSPSSVAAPWEQYF. The CDR3 bases are TGTGCCAGCAGCCCTAGTTCAGTCGCCGCCCCGTGGGAGCAGTACTTC.

The chain employs TRBV5-1 and TRBJ2-7; the D is unclear. Per the germline V gene, CDR1 is SGHRS and CDR2 is YFSETQ. Trimming took 0 bases from V and 3 from J, leaving 13 bases between them. The CDR3 covers 15 residues. CDR3 DNA: TGCGCCAGCAGCTTGGCCGGCAGTTGGAACTACGAGCAGTACTTC. Its translation is CASSLAGSWNYEQYF.

This clone was recorded once. The CDR3 protein is CASSLGWGRTNEKLFF. DNA for the CDR3: TGTGCCAGCAGCTTGGGTTGGGGGCGCACTAATGAAAAACTGTTTTTT. This chain links TRBV7-2 with TRBJ1-4; TRBD1 is a possible D gene (6 bases). Trimming removed 3 bases at V and 2 bases at J, with 13 bases between. Germline loops: CDR1 SGHTA, CDR2 FQGNSA. The CDR3 has 16 residues.

About this clone: The same CDR3 also results from other DNA sequences found in this sample. This sequence joins TRBV5-6 and TRBJ1-2; D might be TRBD1 (5 bases). This CDR3 region has 13 residues. Deletions cut 3 bases from V and 1 base from J, with 7 bases between. The germline V gene has CDR1 SGHDT and CDR2 YYEEEE. This chain's CDR3 is CASSWRGNYGYTF. The DNA of the CDR3 is TGTGCCAGCAGCTGGAGGGGTAACTATGGCTACACCTTC. Together with reference TRBV5-6 and TRBJ1-2, the CDR3 gives the full variable domain: DAGVTQSPTHLIKTRGQQVTLRCSPKSGHDTVSWYQQALGQGPQFIFQYYEEEERQRGNFPDRFSGHQFPNYSSELNVNALLLGDSALYLCASSWRGNYGYTFGSGTRLTVV.

The sample holds a few counts of this clone. The chain employs TRBV7-2 and TRBJ2-1; the match to TRBD2 covers 12 bases. Germline CDR1 reads SGHTA; CDR2 reads FQGNSA. J gave up 4 bases and V 5 bases, and 0 bases lay outside the gene matches. This CDR3 is 14 amino acids long. CDR3 protein: CASSGLAGYNEQFF. In nucleotides, the CDR3 is TGTGCCAGCAGCGGACTAGCGGGGTACAATGAGCAGTTCTTC.